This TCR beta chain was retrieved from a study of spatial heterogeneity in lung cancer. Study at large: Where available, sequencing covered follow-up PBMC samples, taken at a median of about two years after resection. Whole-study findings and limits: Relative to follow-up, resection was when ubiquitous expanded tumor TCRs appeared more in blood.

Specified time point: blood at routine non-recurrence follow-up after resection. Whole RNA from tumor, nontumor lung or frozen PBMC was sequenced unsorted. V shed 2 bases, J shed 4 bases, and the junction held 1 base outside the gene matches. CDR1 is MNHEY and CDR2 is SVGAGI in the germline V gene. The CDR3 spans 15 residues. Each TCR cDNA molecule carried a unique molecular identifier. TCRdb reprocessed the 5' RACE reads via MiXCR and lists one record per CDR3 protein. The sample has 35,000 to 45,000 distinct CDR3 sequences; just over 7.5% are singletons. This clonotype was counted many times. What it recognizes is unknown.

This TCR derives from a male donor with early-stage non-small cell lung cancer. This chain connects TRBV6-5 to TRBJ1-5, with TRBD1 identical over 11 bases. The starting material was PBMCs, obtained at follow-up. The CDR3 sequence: CASSYGTGGNQPQHF. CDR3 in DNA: TGTGCCAGCAGTTACGGGACAGGGGGGAATCAGCCCCAGCATTTT.